This T cell receptor (beta chain) was obtained from a study of neurological immune-mediated disorders. It was from 2 million PBMCs stored at -80 C that the unsorted libraries were obtained. This clonotype is medium-sized by share. The CDR3 extends over 13 amino acids. V shed 6 bases and J shed 1 base, with 9 bases lying between them. Germline V gene data show CDR1 as MNHEY and CDR2 as SMNVEV (reference sequence). By 5'RACE with 10-nucleotide random UMIs, the cDNA was made. TCRdb reprocessed the 5' RACE reads with MiXCR, giving one entry per CDR3 protein. The sample shows about 71,000 distinct CDR3 sequences, 4.5% of them seen only once.

The origin of this receptor is a man aged 25 to 45 with multiple sclerosis. The sequencing sample was made of PBMCs. The genes are TRBV27 and TRBJ1-1; D perhaps matches TRBD1 (5 bases). CDR3 region: CASSLGRNTEAFF. CDR3 sequence (DNA): TGTGCCAGCAGCTTGGGACGGAACACTGAAGCTTTCTTT.